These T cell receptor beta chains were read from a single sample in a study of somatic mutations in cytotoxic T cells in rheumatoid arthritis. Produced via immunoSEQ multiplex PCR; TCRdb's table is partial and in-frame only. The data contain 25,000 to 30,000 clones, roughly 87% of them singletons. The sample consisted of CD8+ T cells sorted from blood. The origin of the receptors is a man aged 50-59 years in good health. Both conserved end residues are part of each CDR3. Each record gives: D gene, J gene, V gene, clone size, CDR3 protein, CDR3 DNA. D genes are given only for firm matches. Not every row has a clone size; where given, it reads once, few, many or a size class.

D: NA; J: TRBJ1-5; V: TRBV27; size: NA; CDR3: CASSRGSGNNQPQHF; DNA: TGTGCCAGCAGTAGGGGGAGCGGCAACAATCAGCCCCAGCATTTT
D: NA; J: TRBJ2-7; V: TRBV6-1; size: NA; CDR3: CASSEGLGAYEQYF; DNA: TGTGCCAGCTCTGAGGGGCTGGGTGCCTACGAGCAGTACTTC
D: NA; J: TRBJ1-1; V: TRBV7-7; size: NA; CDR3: CASSFFSCPLRSRNTEAFF; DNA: TGTGCCAGCAGCTTTTTCTCCTGCCCCCTAAGGAGCAGGAACACTGAAGCTTTCTTT
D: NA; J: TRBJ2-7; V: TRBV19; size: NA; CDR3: CASSVGHARYEQYF; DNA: TGTGCCAGTAGTGTAGGGCACGCCCGCTACGAGCAGTACTTC
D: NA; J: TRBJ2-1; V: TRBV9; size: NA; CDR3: CASSVGTRLPDEQFF; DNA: TGTGCCAGCAGCGTCGGGACAAGACTCCCAGATGAGCAGTTCTTC
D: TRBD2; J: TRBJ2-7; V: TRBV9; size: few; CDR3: CASSAAGTSFYEQYF; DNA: TGTGCCAGCAGCGCGGCCGGGACTAGTTTCTACGAGCAGTACTTC
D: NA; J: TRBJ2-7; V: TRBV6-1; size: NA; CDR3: CASSVRDFDEQYF; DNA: TGTGCCAGCAGCGTCCGGGACTTTGACGAGCAGTACTTC
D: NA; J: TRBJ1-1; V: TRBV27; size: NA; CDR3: CASKKPGRAEAFF; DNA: TGTGCCAGCAAAAAACCAGGGCGGGCTGAAGCTTTCTTT
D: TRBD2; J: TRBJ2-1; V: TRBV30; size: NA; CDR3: CAWSAVKRESSYNEQFF; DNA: TGTGCCTGGAGCGCTGTGAAGCGGGAAAGCTCCTACAATGAGCAGTTCTTC
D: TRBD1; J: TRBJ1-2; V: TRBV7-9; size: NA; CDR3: CASSALQGSGYGYTF; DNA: TGTGCCAGCAGCGCACTACAGGGGTCGGGCTATGGCTACACCTTC
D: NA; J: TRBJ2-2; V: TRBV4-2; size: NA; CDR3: CASSQGEGENTGELFF; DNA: TGTGCCAGCAGCCAAGGAGAGGGGGAGAACACCGGGGAGCTGTTTTTT
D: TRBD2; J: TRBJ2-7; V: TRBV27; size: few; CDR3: CASSPRGSGSYEQYF; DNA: TGTGCCAGCAGTCCGCGGGGTAGCGGGAGCTACGAGCAGTACTTC
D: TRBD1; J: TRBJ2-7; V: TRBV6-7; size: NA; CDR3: CASSYSGQVMNEQYF; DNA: TGTGCCAGCAGTTACTCGGGACAGGTGATGAACGAGCAGTACTTC
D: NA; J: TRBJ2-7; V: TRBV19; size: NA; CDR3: CASSAGQGISYEQYF; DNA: TGTGCCAGTAGTGCCGGGCAGGGTATTTCCTACGAGCAGTACTTC
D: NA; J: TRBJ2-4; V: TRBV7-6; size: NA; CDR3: CASSLGGAKNIQYF; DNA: TGTGCCAGCAGCTTAGGCGGAGCCAAAAACATTCAGTACTTC
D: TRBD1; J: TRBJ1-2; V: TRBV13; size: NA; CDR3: CASSGRDRGFGYTF; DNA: TGTGCCAGCAGCGGCCGGGACAGGGGTTTTGGCTACACCTTC
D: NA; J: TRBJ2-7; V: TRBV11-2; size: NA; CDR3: CASSLGPGSYEQYF; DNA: TGTGCCAGCAGCTTAGGGCCAGGATCCTACGAGCAGTACTTC
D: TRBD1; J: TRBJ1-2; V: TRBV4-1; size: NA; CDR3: CASSHSQGDGIGYTF; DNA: TGCGCCAGCAGCCACTCCCAGGGGGACGGCATCGGCTACACCTTC
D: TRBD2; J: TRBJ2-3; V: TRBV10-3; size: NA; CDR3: CAISVTGGVTDTQYF; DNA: TGTGCCATCAGTGTTACGGGAGGCGTCACAGATACGCAGTATTTT
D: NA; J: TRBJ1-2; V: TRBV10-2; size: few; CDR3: CASRDGTHYGYTF; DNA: TGCGCCAGCAGAGACGGGACACACTATGGCTACACCTTC
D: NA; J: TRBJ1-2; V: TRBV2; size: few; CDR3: CASRGQKPRTNYGYTF; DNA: TGTGCCAGCCGTGGACAGAAACCTAGAACTAACTATGGCTACACCTTC
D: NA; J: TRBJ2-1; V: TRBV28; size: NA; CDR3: CASGPRFRYNEQFF; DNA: TGTGCCAGCGGGCCAAGGTTCCGCTACAATGAGCAGTTCTTC
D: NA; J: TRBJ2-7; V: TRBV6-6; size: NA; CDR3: CARGLGTEPSYEQYF; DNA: TGTGCCAGGGGACTGGGGACGGAACCCTCCTACGAGCAGTACTTC
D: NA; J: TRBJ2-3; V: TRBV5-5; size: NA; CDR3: CASSLEVDTQYF; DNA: TGTGCCAGCAGCTTGGAGGTTGATACGCAGTATTTT
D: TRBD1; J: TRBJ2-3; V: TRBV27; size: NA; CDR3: CASSFFLPGTGGVGTDTQYF; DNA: TGTGCCAGCAGTTTCTTTTTACCCGGGACAGGGGGCGTTGGAACAGATACGCAGTATTTT
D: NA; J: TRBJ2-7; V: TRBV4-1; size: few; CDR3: CASSQVEDGGYEQYF; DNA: TGCGCCAGCAGCCAAGTGGAGGACGGGGGCTACGAGCAGTACTTC
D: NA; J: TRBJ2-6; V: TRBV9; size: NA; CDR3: CASSLTPFGMGANVLTF; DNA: TGTGCCAGCAGCCTCACGCCGTTCGGTATGGGGGCCAACGTCCTGACTTTC
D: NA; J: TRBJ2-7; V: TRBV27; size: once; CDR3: CASSIQGGYEQYF; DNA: TGTGCCAGCAGTATACAGGGTGGGTACGAGCAGTACTTC
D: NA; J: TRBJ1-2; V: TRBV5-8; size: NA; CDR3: CASSQGRDYGYTF; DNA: TGTGCCAGCAGTCAGGGGAGGGACTATGGCTACACCTTC
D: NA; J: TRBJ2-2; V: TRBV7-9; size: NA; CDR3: CASSSSGAGELFF; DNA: TGTGCCAGCAGCTCCTCAGGAGCCGGGGAGCTGTTTTTT
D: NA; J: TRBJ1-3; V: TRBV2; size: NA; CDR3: CASSELSGPQGNTIYF; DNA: TGTGCCAGCAGTGAATTATCAGGGCCCCAAGGAAACACCATATATTTT
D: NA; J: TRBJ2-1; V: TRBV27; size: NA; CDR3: CATRRGTYNEQFF; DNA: TGTGCCACCCGGAGGGGGACCTACAATGAGCAGTTCTTC
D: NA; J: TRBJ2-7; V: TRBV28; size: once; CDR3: CASSFGASEQYF; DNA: TGTGCCAGCAGTTTCGGGGCGAGCGAGCAGTACTTC
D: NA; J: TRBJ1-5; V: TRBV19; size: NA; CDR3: CASSIIGNSNQPQHF; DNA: TGTGCCAGTAGTATTATAGGGAACAGCAATCAGCCCCAGCATTTT
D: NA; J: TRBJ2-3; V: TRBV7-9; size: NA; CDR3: CASSLEEVTSTDTQYF; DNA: TGTGCCAGCAGCTTAGAGGAGGTAACAAGCACAGATACGCAGTATTTT
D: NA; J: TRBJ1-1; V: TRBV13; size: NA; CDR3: CASSLEQTNTEAFF; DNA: TGTGCCAGCAGCTTAGAACAGACAAACACTGAAGCTTTCTTT
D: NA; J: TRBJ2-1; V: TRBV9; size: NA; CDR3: CASSSVGGNEQFF; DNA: TGTGCCAGCAGTTCAGTAGGAGGGAATGAGCAGTTCTTC
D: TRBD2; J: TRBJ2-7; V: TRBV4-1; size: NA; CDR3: CASSQVAGAPLTEQYF; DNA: TGCGCCAGCAGCCAGGTAGCGGGAGCTCCGCTAACGGAGCAGTACTTC
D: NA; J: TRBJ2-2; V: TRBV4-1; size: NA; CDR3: CASSQNSLINTGELFF; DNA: TGCGCCAGCAGCCAGAACAGTTTAATTAACACCGGGGAGCTGTTTTTT
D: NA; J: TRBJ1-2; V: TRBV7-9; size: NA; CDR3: CASSLARQEDGYTF; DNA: TGTGCCAGCAGCTTAGCGAGGCAGGAAGATGGCTACACCTTC
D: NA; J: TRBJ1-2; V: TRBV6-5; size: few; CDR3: CASSSPGSRRDGYTF; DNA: TGTGCCAGCAGTTCCCCGGGGTCAAGAAGGGATGGCTACACCTTC